The rows below give T cell receptor beta chains drawn from one sample of a study of neurological immune-mediated disorders. TCRdb used MiXCR to reprocess the 5' RACE reads, holding one entry per CDR3 protein. The data hold about 58,000 distinct CDR3 sequences, with roughly 3.5% observed a single time. The sequenced sample was PBMCs. The origin of the receptors is a man younger than 40 with multiple sclerosis. Each CDR3 is given with its conserved first and last residue.

v_gene	j_gene	CDR3aa
TRBV20-1	TRBJ2-1	CSAREDQGGRNEQFF
TRBV2	TRBJ2-3	CASSDPREGDADTQYF
TRBV29-1	TRBJ2-7	CSVTSGSRNEQYF
TRBV4-2	TRBJ2-5	CASSPGTSGEETQYF
TRBV5-1	TRBJ2-3	CASSLGQGASDTQYF
TRBV4-1	TRBJ2-7	CASSQGVQNYEQYF
TRBV6-1	TRBJ1-2	CASTPPLGKYGYTF
TRBV29-1	TRBJ2-7	CSVRGLGEQYF
TRBV7-8	TRBJ2-3	CASSLGVGTDTQYF
TRBV29-1	TRBJ1-5	CSVAGGYNQPQHF
TRBV5-6	TRBJ1-6	CASSQKGNSPLHF
TRBV20-1	TRBJ2-1	CSARSGTVWGNEQFF
TRBV5-1	TRBJ2-3	CASSLLGLTSTDTQYF
TRBV20-1	TRBJ2-7	CSSGITYEQYF
TRBV11-2	TRBJ2-1	CASSLAGGSYNEQFF
TRBV20-1	TRBJ1-5	CSASDGGLKQPQHF
TRBV5-1	TRBJ2-1	CASSLAGRAVYNEQFF
TRBV29-1	TRBJ1-2	CSVRFLDRRYGYTF
TRBV5-1	TRBJ1-4	CASSLGSFNEKLFF
TRBV5-1	TRBJ2-2	CASSLSKNTGELFF
TRBV12-3/TRBV12-4	TRBJ1-2	CASSSTGFYGYTF
TRBV3-1	TRBJ1-5	CASSQGAHSQPQHF
TRBV7-3	TRBJ2-1	CASRALSGSDEQFF
TRBV3-1	TRBJ2-7	CASSRSTQGYEQYF
TRBV20-1	TRBJ1-1	CSAPFGRTVNTEAFF
TRBV12-3/TRBV12-4	TRBJ1-3	CASSFGGNTIYF
TRBV7-7	TRBJ2-1	CASSPRTGVAFF
TRBV5-1	TRBJ1-4	CASSVRAPGEKLFF
TRBV7-6	TRBJ1-3	CASSLDIPDRDSGNTIYF
TRBV15	TRBJ1-1	CATSRARRGMNTEAFF
TRBV28	TRBJ2-1	CASSRTGGNEQFF
TRBV15	TRBJ2-3	CASTQTATDTQYF
TRBV5-5	TRBJ2-3	CASSLGLADRTDTQYF
TRBV7-9	TRBJ1-2	CASSLGGGQGASGYTF
TRBV29-1	TRBJ2-1	CSAVDRIDNEQFF
TRBV25-1	TRBJ2-7	CASSETVAGNEQYF
TRBV7-9	TRBJ1-1	CASRNKQGLETEAFF
TRBV12-3/TRBV12-4	TRBJ2-1	CASRLLAGNYNEQFF
TRBV20-1	TRBJ1-2	CSAGSANNYGYTF
TRBV28	TRBJ2-1	CASRVSAESDEQFF
TRBV4-1	TRBJ1-5	CASSHQGRGDQPQNF
TRBV20-1	TRBJ1-1	CSHTPGGMAFF
TRBV5-1	TRBJ2-5	CASSLGPVETQYF
TRBV5-5	TRBJ2-7	CASSPRYYRFYEQYF
TRBV10-2	TRBJ2-7	CASSAYRSYEQYF
TRBV7-3	TRBJ1-1	CASSELLNTEAFF